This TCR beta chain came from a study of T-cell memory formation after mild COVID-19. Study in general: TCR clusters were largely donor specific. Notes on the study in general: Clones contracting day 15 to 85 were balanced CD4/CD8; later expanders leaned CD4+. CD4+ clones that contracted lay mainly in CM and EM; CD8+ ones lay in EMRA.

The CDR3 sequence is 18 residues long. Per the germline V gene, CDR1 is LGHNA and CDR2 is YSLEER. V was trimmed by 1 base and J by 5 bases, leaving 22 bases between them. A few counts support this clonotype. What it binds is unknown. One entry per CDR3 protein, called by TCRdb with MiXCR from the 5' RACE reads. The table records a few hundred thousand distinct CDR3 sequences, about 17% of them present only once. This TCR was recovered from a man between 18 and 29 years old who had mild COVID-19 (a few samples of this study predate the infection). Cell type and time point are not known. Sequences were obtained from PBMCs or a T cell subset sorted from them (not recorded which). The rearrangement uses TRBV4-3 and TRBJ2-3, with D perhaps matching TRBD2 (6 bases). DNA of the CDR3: TGCGCCAGCAGCCAAGCCCCCGGGACTTCAAAGTGGGTAGATACGCAGTATTTT. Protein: CASSQAPGTSKWVDTQYF.